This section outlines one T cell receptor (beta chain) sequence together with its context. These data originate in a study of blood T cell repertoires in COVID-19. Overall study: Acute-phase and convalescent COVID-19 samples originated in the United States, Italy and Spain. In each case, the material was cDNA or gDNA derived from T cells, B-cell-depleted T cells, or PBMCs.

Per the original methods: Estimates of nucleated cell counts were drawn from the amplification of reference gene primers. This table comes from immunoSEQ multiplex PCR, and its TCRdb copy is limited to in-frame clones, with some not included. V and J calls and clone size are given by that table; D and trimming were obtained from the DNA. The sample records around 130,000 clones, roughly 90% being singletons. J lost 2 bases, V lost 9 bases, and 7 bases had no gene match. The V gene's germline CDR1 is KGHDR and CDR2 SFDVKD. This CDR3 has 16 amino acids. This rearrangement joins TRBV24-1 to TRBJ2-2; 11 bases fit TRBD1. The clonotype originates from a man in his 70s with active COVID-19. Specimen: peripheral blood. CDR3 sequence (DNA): TGTGCCACCGGACAGGGGGCCCCGCTTAACACCGGGGAGCTGTTTTTT. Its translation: CATGQGAPLNTGELFF.